This TCR beta chain emerged from a study of blood T cell repertoires in COVID-19. Study-level background: The samples span acute and convalescent COVID-19 from the United States, Italy and Spain.

The ends lost 5 bases at V and 0 bases at J; junction bases unmatched: 3. Germline V lookup: CDR1 PRHDT, CDR2 FYEKMQ (reference sequence). The CDR3 is made up of 14 amino acids. Per the original data handling: Nucleated cell number was recorded as an estimate derived from reference gene primer amplification. The data were produced by immunoSEQ multiplex PCR, yet TCRdb's version contains in-frame clones alone and is incomplete. V, J and clone size are those of that table, while D and trimming were read from the DNA. This sample has around 99,000 clones, with 84% found just once. The chain combines TRBV13 with TRBJ1-1, with TRBD1 identical over 7 bases. The sequence came from a human donor in a cohort sampled during active COVID-19. Sample: peripheral blood. DNA for the CDR3: TGTGCCAGCAGCCCAGGGGGAGTGAACACTGAAGCTTTCTTT. This translates into CASSPGGVNTEAFF.